Presented here are 20 T cell receptor beta chains from one specimen sequenced in a study of blood T cell repertoires in COVID-19. Here immunoSEQ multiplex PCR was the method, and the copy in TCRdb shows in-frame clones only, minus some. The repertoire holds over 300,000 clones, with about 85% as singletons. Sequencing used PBMCs or T cells enriched from blood (not recorded which). These receptors were taken from a woman in her 30s who had recovered from COVID-19.

In DNA form, the CDR3 reads TGCGCCAGCAGCCCAGGAAGGGGCAGCTCCTATAATTCACCCCTCCACTTT. Encoded protein: CASSPGRGSSYNSPLHF. This chain links TRBV5-1 with TRBJ1-6; the D gene is possibly TRBD1 (5 bases). The germline V and J ends were trimmed by 4 bases and 0 bases, with 14 bases remaining between them. Looked up from germline, CDR1 is SGHRS and CDR2 is YFSETQ. The CDR3 length is 17 residues.

The rearrangement joins TRBV30 to TRBJ2-2; D is ambiguous. The CDR3 contains 13 residues. Germline assignment: CDR1 GTSNPN and CDR2 SVGIG (reference sequence). V lost 1 base to trimming and J lost 5 bases, with 8 bases between them. The CDR3 bases are TGTGCCTGGAGTGCAGGATGGACCGGGGAGCTGTTTTTT. This gives the protein CAWSAGWTGELFF.

This clone appeared once. The V and J genes are TRBV6-5 and TRBJ1-2, with 9 bases lining up with TRBD1. V lost 6 bases to trimming and J lost 8 bases; unmatched junction nucleotides: 7. Germline V CDR1 and CDR2: MNHEY, SVGAGI. This CDR3 has 13 residues. In DNA form, the CDR3 reads TGTGCCAGCAGCGTAGGACAGGGGCTAGGCTACACCTTC. This translates into CASSVGQGLGYTF.

This chain connects TRBV5-1 to TRBJ2-5, with 11 bases that match TRBD2. Germline CDR1 is SGHRS and CDR2 is YFSETQ. With V trimmed by 1 base and J by 5 bases, 7 bases remained unmatched. CDR3 length: 16 amino acids. The CDR3 DNA follows: TGCGCCAGCAGCTTGTACGCTAGCGGGGGGTATGAGACCCAGTACTTC. Protein product: CASSLYASGGYETQYF.

The chain links TRBV18 to TRBJ2-1; 9 nucleotides agree with TRBD2. The CDR3 consists of 13 residues. CDR1 is KGHSH and CDR2 is LQKENI in the germline V gene. Unmatched junction bases numbered 2, after V lost 2 bases and J lost 9 bases. The CDR3 nucleotides are TGTGCCAGCTCACCATTAGCGGGGGTTGAGCAGTTCTTC. Amino acids: CASSPLAGVEQFF.

To note about this clone: At one end the junction does not follow the germline gene, possibly because of a read error. The chain is built from TRBV7-7 and TRBJ1-3; TRBD1 is a possible D gene (5 bases). The CDR3 runs 15 residues. Germline loops: CDR1 SSHAT, CDR2 FNYEAQ (reference sequence). The CDR3 spells CASSPGPGVDNTIYF. In nucleotides, the CDR3 is TGTGCTAGCAGCCCCGGTCCGGGGGTGGACAACACCATATATTTT.

The chain uses TRBV15 and TRBJ1-4; no clear D gene. The germline V gene has CDR1 LNHNV and CDR2 YYDKDF (reference sequence). V shed 3 bases and J shed 8 bases, with 13 bases lying between them. This CDR3 spans 14 amino acids. The CDR3 protein is CATSRNIIGEKLFF. CDR3 sequence (DNA): TGTGCCACCAGCAGGAACATCATTGGCGAAAAACTGTTTTTT.

This clone was detected once. The rearrangement uses TRBV30 and TRBJ2-2, with 8 positions matching TRBD1. V was pared by 0 bases and J by 7 bases, with 4 bases of the junction left unmatched. The CDR3 sequence is 14 residues long. The germline gives CDR1 GTSNPN, CDR2 SVGIG (reference sequence). CDR3 sequence: CAWSVGQGIGELFF. The CDR3 DNA reads TGTGCCTGGAGTGTAGGACAGGGCATCGGGGAGCTGTTTTTT.

This sequence joins TRBV5-1 and TRBJ2-5; 7 bases map to TRBD1. From germline, CDR1 is SGHRS and CDR2 YFSETQ. Trimming cost V 5 bases and J 5 bases; bases outside gene matches: 9. This CDR3 has 14 amino acids. The CDR3 here is CASSLTGLTETQYF. The CDR3 bases are TGCGCCAGCAGTTTGACAGGGTTAACGGAGACCCAGTACTTC.

A single count supports this clone. V usage is TRBV6-5 and J usage is TRBJ1-6, with 7 bases fitting TRBD1. The CDR3 contains 15 residues. CDR1 is MNHEY and CDR2 is SVGAGI in the germline V gene. J lost 8 bases, V lost 6 bases, and 10 bases had no gene match. CDR3 coding DNA: TGTGCCAGCAGGCCCTCCAGGGGGTTCCATTCACCCCTCCACTTT. Translation: CASRPSRGFHSPLHF.

The gene calls are TRBV9 and TRBJ2-1; TRBD1 matches 10 bases. Germline loops: CDR1 SGDLS, CDR2 YYNGEE. The CDR3 loop spans 15 amino acids. Losses at the gene ends were 0 bases for V and 4 bases for J; bases not matched to a gene: 1. The CDR3 loop reads CASSVGDRGYNEQFF. In DNA, the CDR3 is TGTGCCAGCAGCGTAGGGGACAGGGGATACAATGAGCAGTTCTTC. The full variable domain, its missing parts supplied by reference TRBV9 and TRBJ2-1, is DSGVTQTPKHLITATGQRVTLRCSPRSGDLSVYWYQQSLDQGLQFLIQYYNGEERAKGNILERFSAQQFPDLHSELNLSSLELGDSALYFCASSVGDRGYNEQFFGPGTRLTVL.

The rearrangement joins TRBV6-5 to TRBJ1-6; weak D call: TRBD1 (5 bases). Germline V lookup: CDR1 MNHEY, CDR2 SVGAGI. Deletions cut 6 bases from V and 2 bases from J, with 11 bases between. The CDR3 runs to 15 residues. The chain's CDR3 is CASRSTVTYNSPLHF. The CDR3 DNA reads TGTGCCAGCAGATCGACAGTCACCTATAATTCACCCCTCCACTTT.

In its sample, this clone was seen a few times. V and J are TRBV3-1 (or the pseudogene TRBV3-2) and TRBJ1-4; D not resolved. Germline V gene data show CDR1 as LGHDT and CDR2 as YNNKEL (reference sequence). Trimming removed 1 base from V and 8 bases from J, with 11 bases in between. This CDR3 spans 14 amino acids. In nucleotides, the CDR3 is TGTGCCAGCAGCCAAGGGAGCGGCGGAGAAAAACTGTTTTTT. Its translation is CASSQGSGGEKLFF.

The chain links TRBV24-1 to TRBJ1-2; TRBD1 matches at 7 bases. Germline CDR1 KGHDR, CDR2 SFDVKD. The J segment lost 11 bases and the V segment lost 3 bases, leaving 8 bases of the junction unmatched. The length of the CDR3 is 13 residues. The CDR3 coding sequence is TGTGCCACCAGTGATCCGGGACAGACATTTTACACCTTC. Translated: CATSDPGQTFYTF.

The chain joins TRBV11-1 to TRBJ2-3; D not resolved. Germline CDR1 and CDR2: SGHAT and FQDESV (reference sequence). This CDR3 region has 14 residues. The V end was cut by 4 bases, the J end by 1 base, with 9 bases between. CDR3 residues: CASSYSPGTDTQYF. The CDR3 DNA reads as TGTGCCAGCAGCTACAGTCCGGGCACAGATACGCAGTATTTT.

The V and J genes are TRBV30 and TRBJ1-2; possibly TRBD1 for D (5 bases). CDR3 length: 10 residues. V was shortened by 4 bases and J by 7 bases, with 7 bases between the two germline ends. The germline gives CDR1 GTSNPN, CDR2 SVGIG (reference sequence). The CDR3, as DNA: TGTGCCTGGAACGGGGGTGGCTACACCTTC. Its protein is CAWNGGGYTF.

The rearrangement joins TRBV4-2 to TRBJ2-7; TRBD2 aligns across 9 bases. J was trimmed by 4 bases and V by 0 bases; bases with no gene match: 4. Germline V gene data show CDR1 as LGHNA and CDR2 as YNFKEQ. The CDR3 covers 15 residues. For the CDR3, the DNA is TGTGCCAGCAGCCAAGAATTTAGCGGGGGTTACGAGCAGTACTTC. Its protein is CASSQEFSGGYEQYF.

This clone was recorded a few times. V and J are TRBV30 and TRBJ1-4; 9 positions agree with TRBD1. CDR3 length equals 16 residues. CDR1 is GTSNPN, CDR2 SVGIG, per germline (reference sequence). V shed 3 bases and J 0 bases; nucleotides not matched to a gene: 5. Here the CDR3 DNA reads TGTGCCTGGAGCCGGGACAGGGCGCCAACTAATGAAAAACTGTTTTTT. It encodes CAWSRDRAPTNEKLFF.

The chain employs TRBV4-2 and TRBJ2-7; 7 bases are shared with TRBD2. Germline CDR1 LGHNA, CDR2 YNFKEQ. CDR3 size: 16 residues. The J segment lost 3 bases and the V segment lost 2 bases, leaving 10 bases of the junction unmatched. The CDR3 reads CASSQPSGAANYEQYF. The CDR3 bases are TGTGCCAGCAGCCAACCTAGCGGCGCCGCTAACTACGAGCAGTACTTC.

This chain uses TRBV7-2 with TRBJ2-5; TRBD1 might be the D (5 bases). CDR1 is SGHTA and CDR2 is FQGNSA in the germline V gene. CDR3 size: 15 residues. Trimming pared 1 base from V and 5 bases from J, leaving 14 bases between. In nucleotides, the CDR3 is TGTGCCAGCAGCTTAGTAAAGGGGCGTCGGGAGACCCAGTACTTC. Amino acid sequence: CASSLVKGRRETQYF.